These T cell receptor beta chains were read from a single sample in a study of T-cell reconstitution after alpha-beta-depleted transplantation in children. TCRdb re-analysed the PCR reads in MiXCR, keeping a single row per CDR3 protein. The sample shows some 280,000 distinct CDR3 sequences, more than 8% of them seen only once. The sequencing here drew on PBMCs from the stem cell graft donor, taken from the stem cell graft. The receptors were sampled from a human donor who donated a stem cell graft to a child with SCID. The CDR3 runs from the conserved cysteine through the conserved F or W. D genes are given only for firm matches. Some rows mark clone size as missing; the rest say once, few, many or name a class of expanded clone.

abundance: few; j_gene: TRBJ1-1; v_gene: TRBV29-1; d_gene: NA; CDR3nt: TGCAGCGTTCCAGGGTGGACTGAAGCTTTCTTT; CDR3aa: CSVPGWTEAFF
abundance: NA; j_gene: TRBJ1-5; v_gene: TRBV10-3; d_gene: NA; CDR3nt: TGTGCCATCAGTTCTCCCGAGAGGGGAGGCGATCAGCCCCAGCATTTT; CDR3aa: CAISSPERGGDQPQHF
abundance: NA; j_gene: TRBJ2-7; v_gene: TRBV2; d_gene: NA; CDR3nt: TGTGCCAGCAGTGAAGGGGGTGGCGTATCCTACGAGCAGTACTTC; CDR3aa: CASSEGGGVSYEQYF
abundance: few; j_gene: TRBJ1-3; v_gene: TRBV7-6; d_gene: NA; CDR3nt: TGTGCCAGCAGCCTAGGGACACGATTTTCTGGAAACACCATATATTTT; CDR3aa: CASSLGTRFSGNTIYF
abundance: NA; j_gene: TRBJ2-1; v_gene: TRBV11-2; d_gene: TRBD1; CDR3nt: TGTGCCAGCAGTACCGGACAGGGGGCTTACAATGAGCAGTTCTTC; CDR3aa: CASSTGQGAYNEQFF
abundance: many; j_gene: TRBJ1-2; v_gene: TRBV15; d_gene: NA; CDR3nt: TGTGCCACCAGCTCAGGGCGAGGACAGCAAAAACCTTATGGCTACACCTTC; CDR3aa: CATSSGRGQQKPYGYTF
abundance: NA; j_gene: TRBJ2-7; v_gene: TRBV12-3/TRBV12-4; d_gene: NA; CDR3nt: TGTGCCAGCAGCTTTCAGGCAGGGGACCCCGAGCAGTACTTC; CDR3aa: CASSFQAGDPEQYF
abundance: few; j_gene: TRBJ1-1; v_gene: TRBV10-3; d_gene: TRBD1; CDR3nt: TGTGCCATCAGGGCGACAGGGGATGGTGAAGCTTTCTTT; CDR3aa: CAIRATGDGEAFF
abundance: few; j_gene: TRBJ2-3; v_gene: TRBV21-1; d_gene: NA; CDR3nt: TGTGCCAGCAGCACCAGAGCTTGCGGAGATACGCAGTATTTT; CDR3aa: CASSTRACGDTQYF
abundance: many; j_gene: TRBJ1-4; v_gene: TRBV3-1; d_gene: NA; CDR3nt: TGTGCCAGCAGCCAACTCCGGGGGGAAAAACTGTTTTTT; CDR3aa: CASSQLRGEKLFF
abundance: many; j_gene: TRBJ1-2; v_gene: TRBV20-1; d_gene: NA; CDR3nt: TGCAGTGCTACCTCCAACCACTATGGCTACACCTTC; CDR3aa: CSATSNHYGYTF
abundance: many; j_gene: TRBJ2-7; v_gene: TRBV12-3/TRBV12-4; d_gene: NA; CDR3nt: TGTGCCAGCAGTTTACGGGACTACGAGCAGTACTTC; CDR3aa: CASSLRDYEQYF
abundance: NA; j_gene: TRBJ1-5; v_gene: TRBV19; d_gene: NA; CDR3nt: TGTGCCAGTAGGGGCCGGGGGCAGGGCAATCAGCCCCAGCATTTT; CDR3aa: CASRGRGQGNQPQHF
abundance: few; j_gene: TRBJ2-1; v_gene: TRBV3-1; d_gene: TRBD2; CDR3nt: TGTGCCAGCAGCCTGGGACTAGTTCTCGTCTCGGCCAATGAGCAGTTCTTC; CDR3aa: CASSLGLVLVSANEQFF
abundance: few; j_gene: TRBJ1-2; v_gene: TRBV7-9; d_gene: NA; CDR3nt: TGTGCCAGCAGCCTAGCACAGGGCCCCTCAGGCTACACCTTC; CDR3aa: CASSLAQGPSGYTF
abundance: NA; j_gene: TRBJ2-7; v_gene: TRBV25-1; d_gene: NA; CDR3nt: TGTGCCAGCGCCGGGACGGCCTACGAGCAGTACTTC; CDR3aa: CASAGTAYEQYF
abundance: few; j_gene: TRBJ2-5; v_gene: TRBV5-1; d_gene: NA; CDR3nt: TGCGCCAGCACCAAGAATCAGGCGGAAGAGACCCAGTACTTC; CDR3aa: CASTKNQAEETQYF
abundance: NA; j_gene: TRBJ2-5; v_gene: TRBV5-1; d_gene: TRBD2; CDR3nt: TGCGCCAGCAGCTTGACTGGACTAGCGCTACGAGAGACCCAGTACTTC; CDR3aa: CASSLTGLALRETQYF
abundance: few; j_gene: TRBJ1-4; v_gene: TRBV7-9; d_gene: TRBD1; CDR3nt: TGTGCCAGCAGCCCGACGGGACAGGGGGCGGAAAAACTGTTTTTT; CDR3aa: CASSPTGQGAEKLFF
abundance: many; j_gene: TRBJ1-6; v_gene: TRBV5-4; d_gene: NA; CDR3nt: TGTGCCAGCAGCTTGAATCCAGGAGCCCTTAGCTCCTATAATTCACCCCTCCACTTT; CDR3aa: CASSLNPGALSSYNSPLHF
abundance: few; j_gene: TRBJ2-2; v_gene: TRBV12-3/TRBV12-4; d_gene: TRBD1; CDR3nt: TGTGCCAGCAGTCCCGAGACAGGGAGGAACACCGGGGAGCTGTTTTTT; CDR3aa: CASSPETGRNTGELFF
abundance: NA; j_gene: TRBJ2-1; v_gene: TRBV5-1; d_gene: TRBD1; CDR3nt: TGCGCCAGCAGCTTCATAATGACAGGGGGCTACAATGAGCAGTTCTTC; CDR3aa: CASSFIMTGGYNEQFF
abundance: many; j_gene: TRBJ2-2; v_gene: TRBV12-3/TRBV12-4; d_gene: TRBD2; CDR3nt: TGTGCCAGCGCCTCGGGGGGGCGCACCGGGGAGCTGTTTTTT; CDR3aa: CASASGGRTGELFF
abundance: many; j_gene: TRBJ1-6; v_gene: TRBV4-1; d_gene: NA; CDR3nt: TGCGCCAGCAGCCAAGACAGGGAGGGCGCGAATAATTCACCCCTCCACTTT; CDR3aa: CASSQDREGANNSPLHF
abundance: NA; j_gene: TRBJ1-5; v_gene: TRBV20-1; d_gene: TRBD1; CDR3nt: TGCAGTGCTAGAGAACCGGGACAGGGGGGACAGCCCCAGCATTTT; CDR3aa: CSAREPGQGGQPQHF
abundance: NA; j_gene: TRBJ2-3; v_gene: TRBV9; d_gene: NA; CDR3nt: TGTGCCAGCAGCGCCCGGGGTAGCGAGGCAGATACGCAGTATTTT; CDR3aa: CASSARGSEADTQYF
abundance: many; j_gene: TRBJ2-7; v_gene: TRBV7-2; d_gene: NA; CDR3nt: TGTGCCAGCAGCTTAGCGGGGGGATTCGACGAGCAGTACTTC; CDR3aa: CASSLAGGFDEQYF
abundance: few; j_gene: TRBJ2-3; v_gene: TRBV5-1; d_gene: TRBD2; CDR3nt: TGCGCCAGCAGCAATCTTAGCGGGAGCACAGATACGCAGTATTTT; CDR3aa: CASSNLSGSTDTQYF
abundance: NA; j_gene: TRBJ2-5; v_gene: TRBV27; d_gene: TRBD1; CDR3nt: TGTGCCAGCAGCCCCAAAACAGGGGGCCGGGAAGAGACCCAGTACTTC; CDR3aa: CASSPKTGGREETQYF
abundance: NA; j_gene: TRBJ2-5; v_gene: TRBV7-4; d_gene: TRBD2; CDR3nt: TGTGCCAGCAGCTCCCGGACTAGCGGGCCGGGGGAAGAGACCCAGTACTTC; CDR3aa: CASSSRTSGPGEETQYF
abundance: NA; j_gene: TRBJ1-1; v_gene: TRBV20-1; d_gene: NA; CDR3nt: TGCAGTGCTAGAGTCCGGGGCGAAGCTTTCTTT; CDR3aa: CSARVRGEAFF
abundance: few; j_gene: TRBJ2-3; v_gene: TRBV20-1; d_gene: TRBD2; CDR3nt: TGCAGTGCCAAAGGGACTACGGGGCTAGCGGGGGGGCACGATACGCAGTATTTT; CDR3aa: CSAKGTTGLAGGHDTQYF
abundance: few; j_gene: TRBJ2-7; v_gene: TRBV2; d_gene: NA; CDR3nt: TGTGCCAGTCGGGACACAAGCTCCCAGCAGTACTTC; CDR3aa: CASRDTSSQQYF
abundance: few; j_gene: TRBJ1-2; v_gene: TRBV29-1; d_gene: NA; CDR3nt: TGCAGCGTTGCAGGGCGTAACTATGGCTACACCTTC; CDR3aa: CSVAGRNYGYTF
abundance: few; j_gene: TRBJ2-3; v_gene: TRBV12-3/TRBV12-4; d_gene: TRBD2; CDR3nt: TGTGCCAGCAGTCGACGACTAGCGGGGGGCACAGATACGCAGTATTTT; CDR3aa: CASSRRLAGGTDTQYF
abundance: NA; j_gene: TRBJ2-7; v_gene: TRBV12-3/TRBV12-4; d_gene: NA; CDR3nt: TGTGCCAGCAGTCCGACGTCGCGGGCCTACGAGCAGTACTTC; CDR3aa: CASSPTSRAYEQYF
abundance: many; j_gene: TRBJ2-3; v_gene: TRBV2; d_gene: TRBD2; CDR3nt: TGTGCCAGCAGTGAATTGGGACTAGCGTCAGATACGCAGTATTTT; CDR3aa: CASSELGLASDTQYF
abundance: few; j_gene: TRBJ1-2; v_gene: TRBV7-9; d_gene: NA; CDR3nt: TGTGCCAGCAGCGGCCGGCGTGTGATAGGCTACACCTTC; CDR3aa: CASSGRRVIGYTF
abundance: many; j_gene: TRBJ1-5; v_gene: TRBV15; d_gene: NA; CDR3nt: TGTGCCACCAGCAGAGACCCCGGGAAGGGACATCAGCCCCAGCATTTT; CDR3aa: CATSRDPGKGHQPQHF
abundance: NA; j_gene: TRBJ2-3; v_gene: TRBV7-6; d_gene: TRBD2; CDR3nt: TGTGCCAGCAGCTTAGAAGCGGGGGGCCTAACAGATACGCAGTATTTT; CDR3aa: CASSLEAGGLTDTQYF
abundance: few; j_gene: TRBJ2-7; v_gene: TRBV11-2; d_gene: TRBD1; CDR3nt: TGTGCCAGCAGCTTACAAGGGGACAGGACCTACGAGCAGTACTTC; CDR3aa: CASSLQGDRTYEQYF